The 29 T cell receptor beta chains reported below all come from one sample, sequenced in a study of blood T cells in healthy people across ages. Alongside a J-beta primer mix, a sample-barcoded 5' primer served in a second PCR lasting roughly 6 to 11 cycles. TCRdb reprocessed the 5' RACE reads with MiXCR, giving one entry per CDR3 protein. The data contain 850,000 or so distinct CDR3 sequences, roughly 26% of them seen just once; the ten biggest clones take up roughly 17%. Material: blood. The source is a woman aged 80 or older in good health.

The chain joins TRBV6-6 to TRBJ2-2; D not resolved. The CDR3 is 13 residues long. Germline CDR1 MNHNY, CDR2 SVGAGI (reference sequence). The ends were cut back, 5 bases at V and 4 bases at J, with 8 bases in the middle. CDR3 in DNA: TGTGCCAGCAGTCCCGTGACCACCGGGGAGCTGTTTTTT. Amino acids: CASSPVTTGELFF.

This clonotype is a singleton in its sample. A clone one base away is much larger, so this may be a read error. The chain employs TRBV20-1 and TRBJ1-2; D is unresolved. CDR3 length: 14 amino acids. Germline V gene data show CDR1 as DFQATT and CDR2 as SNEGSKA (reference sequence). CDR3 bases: TGCAATGCTAGAGATCGACTCCTAAACTATGGCTACACCTTC. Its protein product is CNARDRLLNYGYTF.

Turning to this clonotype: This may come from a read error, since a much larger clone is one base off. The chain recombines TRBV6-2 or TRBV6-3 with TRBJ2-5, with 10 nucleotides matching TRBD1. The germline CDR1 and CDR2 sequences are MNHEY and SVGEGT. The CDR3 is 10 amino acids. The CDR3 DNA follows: TGTGCCAGCGGACGGACAGGGGGGAACTTC. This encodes CASGRTGGNF.

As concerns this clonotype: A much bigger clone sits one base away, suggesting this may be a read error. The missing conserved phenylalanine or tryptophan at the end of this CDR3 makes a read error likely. CDR3 residues: CASSHNPGGQETQYC. CDR3 nucleotides: TGTGCCAGCAGCCATAACCCGGGGGGGCAGGAGACCCAGTACTGC. V and J are TRBV3-1 and TRBJ2-5; 8 bases align to TRBD2. Germline V gene data show CDR1 as LGHDT and CDR2 as YNNKEL (reference sequence). CDR3 length: 15 amino acids. The ends lost 3 bases at V and 5 bases at J; junction bases unmatched: 8.

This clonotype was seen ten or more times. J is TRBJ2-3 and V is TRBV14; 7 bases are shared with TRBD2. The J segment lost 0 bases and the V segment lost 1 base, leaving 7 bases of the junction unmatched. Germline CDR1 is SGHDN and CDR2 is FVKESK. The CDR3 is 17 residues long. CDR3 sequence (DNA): TGTGCCAGCAGCCAAGGTCTTCTAGCGGTTAGCACAGATACGCAGTATTTT. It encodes CASSQGLLAVSTDTQYF.

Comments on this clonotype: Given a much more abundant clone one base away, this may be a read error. CDR3 sequence: CASSPRQGGNEQYF. The CDR3 DNA reads as TGTGCCAGCAGTCCCCGACAGGGTGGAAATGAGCAGTACTTC. The chain uses TRBV12-3 or TRBV12-4 and TRBJ2-7; 7 positions match TRBD1. Losses at the gene ends were 5 bases for V and 7 bases for J; bases not matched to a gene: 11. This CDR3 spans 14 amino acids.

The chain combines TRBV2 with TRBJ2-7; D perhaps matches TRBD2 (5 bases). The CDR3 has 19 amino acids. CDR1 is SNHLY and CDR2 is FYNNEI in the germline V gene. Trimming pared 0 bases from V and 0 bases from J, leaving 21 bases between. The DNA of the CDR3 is TGTGCCAGCAGTGAAGCGCCTTTCCGGGTCCTAGGGAGCTCCTACGAGCAGTACTTC. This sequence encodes CASSEAPFRVLGSSYEQYF.

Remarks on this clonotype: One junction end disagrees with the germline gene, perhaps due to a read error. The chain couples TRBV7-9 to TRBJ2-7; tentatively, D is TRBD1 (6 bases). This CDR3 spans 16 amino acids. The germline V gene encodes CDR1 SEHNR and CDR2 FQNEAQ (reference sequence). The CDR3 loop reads CAGSVSRGLISYEQYF. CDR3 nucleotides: TGTGCCGGCAGCGTGAGCAGGGGCCTTATATCCTACGAGCAGTACTTC. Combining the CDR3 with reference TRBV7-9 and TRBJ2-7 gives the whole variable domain DTGVSQNPRHKITKRGQNVTFRCDPISEHNRLYWYRQTLGQGPEFLTYFQNEAQLEKSRLLSDRFSAERPKGSFSTLEIQRTEQGDSAMYLCAGSVSRGLISYEQYFGPGTRLTVT.

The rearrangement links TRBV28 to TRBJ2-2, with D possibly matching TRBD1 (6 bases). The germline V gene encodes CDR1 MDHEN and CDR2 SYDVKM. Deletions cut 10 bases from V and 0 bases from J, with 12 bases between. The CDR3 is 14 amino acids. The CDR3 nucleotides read TGTGCCACTATGACAGGAACGAACACCGGGGAGCTGTTTTTT. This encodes CATMTGTNTGELFF.

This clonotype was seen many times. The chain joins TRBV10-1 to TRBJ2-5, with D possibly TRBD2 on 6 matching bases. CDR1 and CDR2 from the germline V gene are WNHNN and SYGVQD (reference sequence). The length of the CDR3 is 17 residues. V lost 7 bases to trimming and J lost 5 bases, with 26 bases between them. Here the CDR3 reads CASIGMFRTTLFETQYF. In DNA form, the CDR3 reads TGCGCCAGCATAGGGATGTTCCGGACTACCCTCTTTGAGACCCAGTACTTC.

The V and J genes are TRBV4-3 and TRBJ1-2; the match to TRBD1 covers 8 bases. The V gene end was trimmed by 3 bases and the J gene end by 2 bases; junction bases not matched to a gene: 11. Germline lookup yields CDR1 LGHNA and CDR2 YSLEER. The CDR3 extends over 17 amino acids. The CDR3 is CASSQTGVGEANYGYTF. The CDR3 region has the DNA TGCGCCAGCAGCCAGACAGGGGTCGGAGAAGCCAACTATGGCTACACCTTC.

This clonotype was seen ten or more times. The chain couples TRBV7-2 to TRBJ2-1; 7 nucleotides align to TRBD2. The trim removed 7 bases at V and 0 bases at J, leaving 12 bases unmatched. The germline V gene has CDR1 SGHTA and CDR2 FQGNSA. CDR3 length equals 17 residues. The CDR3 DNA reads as TGTGCCAGCATCCTGACTAGCACCACAAGCTCCTACAATGAGCAGTTCTTC. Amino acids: CASILTSTTSSYNEQFF.

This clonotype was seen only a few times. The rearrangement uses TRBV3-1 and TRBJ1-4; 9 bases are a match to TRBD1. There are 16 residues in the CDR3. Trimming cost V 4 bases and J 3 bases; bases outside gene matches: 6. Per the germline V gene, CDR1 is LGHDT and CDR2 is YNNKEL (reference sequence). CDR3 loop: CASSRPTGGSNEKLFF. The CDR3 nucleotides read TGTGCCAGCAGCCGACCTACAGGGGGCTCTAATGAAAAACTGTTTTTT.

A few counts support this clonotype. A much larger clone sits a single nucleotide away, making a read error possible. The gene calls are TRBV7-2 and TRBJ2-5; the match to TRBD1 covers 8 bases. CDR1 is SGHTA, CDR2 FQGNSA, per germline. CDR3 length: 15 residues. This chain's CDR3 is CASSLAVTGEESQYF. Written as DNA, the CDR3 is TGTGCCAGCAGCTTAGCGGTGACAGGGGAAGAGTCCCAGTACTTC.

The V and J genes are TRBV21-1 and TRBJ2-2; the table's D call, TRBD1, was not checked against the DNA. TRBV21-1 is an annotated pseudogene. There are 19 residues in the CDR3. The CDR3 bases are TGTGCCAGCAGCTCCCCCGGGACAGGGAAACCTCTTGACACCGGGGAGCTGTTTTTT. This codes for CASSSPGTGKPLDTGELFF.

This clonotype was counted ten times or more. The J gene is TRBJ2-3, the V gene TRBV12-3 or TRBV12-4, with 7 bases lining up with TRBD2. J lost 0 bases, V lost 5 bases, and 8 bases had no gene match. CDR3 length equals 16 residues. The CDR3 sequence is CASSGDASGSTDTQYF. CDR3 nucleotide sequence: TGTGCCAGCAGTGGGGATGCTAGCGGTAGCACAGATACGCAGTATTTT.

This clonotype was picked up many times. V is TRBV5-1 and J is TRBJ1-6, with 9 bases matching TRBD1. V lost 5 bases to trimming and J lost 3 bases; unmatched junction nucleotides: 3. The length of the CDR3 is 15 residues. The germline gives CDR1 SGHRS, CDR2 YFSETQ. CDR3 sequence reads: CASRGQGDYNSPLHF. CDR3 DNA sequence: TGCGCCAGCAGGGGACAGGGAGACTATAATTCACCCCTCCACTTT.

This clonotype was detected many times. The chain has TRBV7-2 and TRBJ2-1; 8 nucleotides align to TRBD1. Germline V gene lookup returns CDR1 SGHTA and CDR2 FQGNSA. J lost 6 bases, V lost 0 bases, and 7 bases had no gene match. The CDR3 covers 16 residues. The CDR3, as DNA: TGTGCCAGCAGCTTAGCCGGGACAGGAATTGGCAATGAGCAGTTCTTC. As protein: CASSLAGTGIGNEQFF.

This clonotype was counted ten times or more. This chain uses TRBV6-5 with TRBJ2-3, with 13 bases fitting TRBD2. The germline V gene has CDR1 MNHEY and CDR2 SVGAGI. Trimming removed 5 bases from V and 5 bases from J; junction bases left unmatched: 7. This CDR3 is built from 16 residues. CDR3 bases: TGTGCCAGCAGTAAACTAGCGGGGGGGCTTGGAGATACGCAGTATTTT. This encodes CASSKLAGGLGDTQYF.

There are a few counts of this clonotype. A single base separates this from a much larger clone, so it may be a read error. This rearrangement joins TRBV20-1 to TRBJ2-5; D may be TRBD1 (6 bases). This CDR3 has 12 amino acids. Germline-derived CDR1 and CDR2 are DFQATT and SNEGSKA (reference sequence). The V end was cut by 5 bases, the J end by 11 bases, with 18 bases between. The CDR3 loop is CSAVDSYNEQYF. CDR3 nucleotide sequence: TGCAGTGCTGTGGACAGTTACAATGAGCAGTACTTC.

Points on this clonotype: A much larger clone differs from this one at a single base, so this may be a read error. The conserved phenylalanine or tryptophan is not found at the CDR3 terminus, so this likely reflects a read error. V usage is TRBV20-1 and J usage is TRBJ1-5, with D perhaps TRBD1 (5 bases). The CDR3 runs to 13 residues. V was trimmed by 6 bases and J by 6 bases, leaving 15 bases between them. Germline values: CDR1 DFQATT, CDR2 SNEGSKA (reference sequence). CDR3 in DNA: TGCAGTGCCGGAAAAGGGGCGGTTCAGCCCCAGCATTCT. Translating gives CSAGKGAVQPQHS.

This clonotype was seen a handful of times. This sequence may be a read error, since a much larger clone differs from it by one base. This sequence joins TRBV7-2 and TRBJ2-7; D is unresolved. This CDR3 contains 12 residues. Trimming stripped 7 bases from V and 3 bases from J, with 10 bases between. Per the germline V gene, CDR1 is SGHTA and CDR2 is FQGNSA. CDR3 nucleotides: TGTGCCAGCACCTCAACTTGCTACGAGCAGTACTTC. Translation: CASTSTCYEQYF.

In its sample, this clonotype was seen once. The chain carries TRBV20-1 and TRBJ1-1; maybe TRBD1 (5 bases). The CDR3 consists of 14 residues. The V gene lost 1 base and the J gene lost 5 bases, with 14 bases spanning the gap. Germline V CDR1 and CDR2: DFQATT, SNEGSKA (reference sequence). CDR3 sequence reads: CSARAPGRRTEAFF. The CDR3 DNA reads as TGCAGTGCTAGAGCCCCGGGGCGGAGAACTGAAGCTTTCTTT.

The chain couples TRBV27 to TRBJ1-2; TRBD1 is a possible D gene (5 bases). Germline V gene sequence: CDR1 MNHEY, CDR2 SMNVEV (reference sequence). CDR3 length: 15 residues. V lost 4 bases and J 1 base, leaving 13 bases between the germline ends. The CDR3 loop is CASSSRAGFNYGYTF. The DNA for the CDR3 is TGTGCCAGCAGTTCCAGGGCAGGGTTTAACTATGGCTACACCTTC.

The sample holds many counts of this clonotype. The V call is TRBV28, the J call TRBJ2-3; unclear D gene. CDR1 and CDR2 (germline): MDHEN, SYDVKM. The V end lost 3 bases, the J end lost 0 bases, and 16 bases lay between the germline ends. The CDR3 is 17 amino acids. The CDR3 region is CASSLGLARRSTDTQYF. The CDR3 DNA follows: TGTGCCAGCAGTTTGGGTCTCGCTAGAAGAAGCACAGATACGCAGTATTTT. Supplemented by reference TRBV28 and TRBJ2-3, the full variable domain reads DVKVTQSSRYLVKRTGEKVFLECVQDMDHENMFWYRQDPGLGLRLIYFSYDVKMKEKGDIPEGYSVSREKKERFSLILESASTNQTSMYLCASSLGLARRSTDTQYFGPGTRLTVL.

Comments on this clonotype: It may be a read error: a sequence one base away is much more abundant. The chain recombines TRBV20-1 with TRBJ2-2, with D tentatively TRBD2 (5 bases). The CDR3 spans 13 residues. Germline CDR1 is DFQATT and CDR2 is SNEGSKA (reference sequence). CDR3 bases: TGCAGTGCCTGGACGGCGAACACCGGGGAGCGGTTTTTT. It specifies CSAWTANTGERFF.

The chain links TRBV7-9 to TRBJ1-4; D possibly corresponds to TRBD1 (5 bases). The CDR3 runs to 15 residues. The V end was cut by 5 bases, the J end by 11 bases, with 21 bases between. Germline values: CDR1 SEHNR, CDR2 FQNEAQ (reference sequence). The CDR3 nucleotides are TGTGCCAGCAGCCCCACTGGGGGGGATCGGTGGAAACTGTTTTTT. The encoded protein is CASSPTGGDRWKLFF.

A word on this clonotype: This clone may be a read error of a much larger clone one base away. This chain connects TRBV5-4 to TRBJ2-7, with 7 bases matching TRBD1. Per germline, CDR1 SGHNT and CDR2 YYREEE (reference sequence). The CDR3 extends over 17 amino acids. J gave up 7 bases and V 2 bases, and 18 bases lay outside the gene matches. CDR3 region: CASSLGGPISSYNEQYF. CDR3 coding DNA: TGTGCCAGCAGCTTAGGGGGCCCTATTAGCTCCTACAATGAGCAGTACTTC.

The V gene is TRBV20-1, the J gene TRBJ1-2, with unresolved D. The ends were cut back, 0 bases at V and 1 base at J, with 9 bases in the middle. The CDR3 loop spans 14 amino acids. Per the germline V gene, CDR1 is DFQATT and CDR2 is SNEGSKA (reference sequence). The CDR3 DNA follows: TGCAGTGCTAGAGAATGGACCTTTAACTATGGCTACACCTTC. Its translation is CSAREWTFNYGYTF.